Sequencing of this T cell receptor (beta chain) was carried out in a study of blood T cell repertoires in COVID-19. Study context: Specimens from acute and convalescent COVID-19 originated in the United States, Italy and Spain. Sources were T cells, B-cell-depleted T cells, or PBMCs; the material itself was cDNA or gDNA.

Using immunoSEQ multiplex PCR, the repertoire was profiled, and TCRdb retains in-frame clones only, with some absent. The sample yields 90,000 to 120,000 clones, about 88% seen once. This clone was recorded only once. V lost 2 bases to trimming and J lost 2 bases, with 9 bases between them. The CDR3 covers 14 residues. Germline V CDR1 and CDR2: SNHLY, FYNNEI. The sequenced sample consisted of peripheral blood. This TCR came from a human donor in a cohort sampled during active COVID-19. This chain links TRBV2 with TRBJ1-1, with D possibly being TRBD1 (5 bases). The CDR3: CASSERGPNTEAFF. Here the CDR3 DNA reads TGTGCCAGCAGTGAAAGGGGTCCTAACACTGAAGCTTTCTTT.